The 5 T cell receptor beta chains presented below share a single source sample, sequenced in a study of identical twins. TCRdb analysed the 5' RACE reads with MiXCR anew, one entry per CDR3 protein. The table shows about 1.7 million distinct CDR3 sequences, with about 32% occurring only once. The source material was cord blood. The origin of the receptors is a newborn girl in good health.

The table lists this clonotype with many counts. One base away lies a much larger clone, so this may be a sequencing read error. CDR3 amino acids: CASSWGQNYGYTF. The CDR3, as DNA: TGCGCCAGCAGCTGGGGACAAAACTATGGCTACACCTTC. The V gene is TRBV12-3 or TRBV12-4, the J gene TRBJ1-2; TRBD1 is a possible D gene (6 bases). This CDR3 is built from 13 residues.

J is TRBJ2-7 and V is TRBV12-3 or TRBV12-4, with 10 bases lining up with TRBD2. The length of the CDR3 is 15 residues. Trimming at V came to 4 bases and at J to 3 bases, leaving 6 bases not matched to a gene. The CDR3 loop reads CASSYETSGRYEQYF. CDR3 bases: TGTGCCAGCAGTTACGAGACTAGCGGGCGCTACGAGCAGTACTTC.

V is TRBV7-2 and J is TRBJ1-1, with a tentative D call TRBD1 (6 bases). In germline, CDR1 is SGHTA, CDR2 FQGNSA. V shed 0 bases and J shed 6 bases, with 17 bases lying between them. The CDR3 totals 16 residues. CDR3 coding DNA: TGTGCCAGCAGCTTAGCGGGAGGACAGCCTAACGCTGAAGCTTTCTTT. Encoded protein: CASSLAGGQPNAEAFF.

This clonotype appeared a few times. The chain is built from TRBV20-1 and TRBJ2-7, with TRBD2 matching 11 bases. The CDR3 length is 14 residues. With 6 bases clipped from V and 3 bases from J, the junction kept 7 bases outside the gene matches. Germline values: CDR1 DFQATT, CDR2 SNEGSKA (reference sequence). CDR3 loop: CSAQPGLADYEQYF. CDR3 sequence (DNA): TGCAGTGCCCAACCGGGACTAGCGGACTACGAGCAGTACTTC.

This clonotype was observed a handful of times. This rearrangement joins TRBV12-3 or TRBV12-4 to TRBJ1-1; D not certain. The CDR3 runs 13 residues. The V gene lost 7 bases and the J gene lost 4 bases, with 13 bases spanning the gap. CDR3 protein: CASTARRVTEAFF. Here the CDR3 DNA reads TGTGCCAGCACCGCCCGACGGGTCACTGAAGCTTTCTTT.